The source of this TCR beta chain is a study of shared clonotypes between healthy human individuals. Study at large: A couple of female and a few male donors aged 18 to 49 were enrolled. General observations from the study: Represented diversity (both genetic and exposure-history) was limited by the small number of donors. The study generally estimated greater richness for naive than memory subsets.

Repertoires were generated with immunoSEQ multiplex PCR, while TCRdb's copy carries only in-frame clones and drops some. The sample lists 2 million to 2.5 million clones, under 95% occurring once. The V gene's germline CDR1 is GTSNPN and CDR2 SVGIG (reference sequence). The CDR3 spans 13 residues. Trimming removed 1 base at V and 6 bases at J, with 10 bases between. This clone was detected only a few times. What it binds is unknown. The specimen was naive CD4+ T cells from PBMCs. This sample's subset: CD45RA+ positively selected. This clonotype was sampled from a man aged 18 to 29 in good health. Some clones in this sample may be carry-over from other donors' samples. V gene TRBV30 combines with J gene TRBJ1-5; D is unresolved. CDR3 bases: TGTGCCTGGAGTGCCACTACGATTCAGCCCCAGCATTTT. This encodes CAWSATTIQPQHF.